This TCR beta chain was identified during a study of blood T cell repertoires in COVID-19. The wider study: Some COVID-19 samples were acute and others convalescent; all came from the United States, Italy and Spain.

V trimming: 0 bases; J trimming: 8 bases; junction bases outside the gene matches: 6. Germline lookup yields CDR1 LGHDT and CDR2 YNNKEL (reference sequence). The CDR3 spans 15 residues. Seattle cases were enrolled at active infection and followed longitudinally. Study processing details: Estimation of nucleated cell counts relied on the amplification of reference gene primers. Clones were read by immunoSEQ multiplex PCR, and TCRdb kept only the in-frame ones, dropping some. Clone size and the V and J calls come from that table; the DNA yielded D and trimming. This sample has about 330,000 clones, with about 91% found just once.

Material: peripheral blood. The chain recombines TRBV3-1 (or the pseudogene TRBV3-2) with TRBJ2-5; 10 nucleotides line up with TRBD2. The source is a man aged 25-45 years with COVID-19, enrolled during active disease. CDR3 nucleotide sequence: TGTGCCAGCAGCCAAGATCAAACTAGCGGGACCACCCAGTACTTC. It yields the protein CASSQDQTSGTTQYF.